The clone carrying this T cell receptor beta chain was seen a handful of times. Its specificity is unknown. This CDR3 has 18 amino acids. V trimming: 5 bases; J trimming: 14 bases; junction bases outside the gene matches: 25. CDR1 and CDR2 (germline): LNHDA, SQIVND (reference sequence). This sample stems from a study of blood T cells in healthy people across ages. Regarding the study as a whole: Older individuals had lower TCR beta diversity per million T cells (the decline was roughly linear). When set beside aged donors, long-lived donors presented more naive CD4+ cells and higher diversity. Correlation between TCR beta diversity and naive T cell percentage was strong.

A second PCR of 7 to 11 cycles used a sample-barcoded 5' primer and a J-beta primer mix. Each CDR3 protein is one row after TCRdb ran MiXCR on the 5' RACE reads. This sample has 700,000 or so distinct CDR3 sequences, with about a fifth found just once. Sequenced sample: blood. The V gene is TRBV19, the J gene TRBJ2-1; TRBD1 matches 9 bases. This TCR was recovered from a man aged 70 or older in good health. CDR3 protein: CASSRGTGLDRDYCAEFF. The CDR3 DNA is TGTGCCAGTAGTCGTGGGACAGGGCTCGATCGGGACTATTGTGCGGAGTTCTTC.